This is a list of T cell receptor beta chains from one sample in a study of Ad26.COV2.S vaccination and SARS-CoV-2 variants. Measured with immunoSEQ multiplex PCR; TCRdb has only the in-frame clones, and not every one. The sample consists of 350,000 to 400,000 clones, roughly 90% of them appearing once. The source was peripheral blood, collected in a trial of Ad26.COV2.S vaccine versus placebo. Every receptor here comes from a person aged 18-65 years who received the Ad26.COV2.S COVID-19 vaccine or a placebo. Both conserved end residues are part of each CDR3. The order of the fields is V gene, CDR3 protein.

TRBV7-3,CASSLSPTSTDTQYF
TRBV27,CASSLGQEYQPQHF
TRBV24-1,CATSDWNLVGQETQYF
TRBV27,CASSLSWGVPGELFF
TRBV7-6,CASSSNRGRELFF
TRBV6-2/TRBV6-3,CASSSGSLFNQPQHF
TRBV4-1,CASSQEGAGDTQYF
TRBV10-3,CATLAGPADYGYTF
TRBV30,CAWSQTGLTGELFF
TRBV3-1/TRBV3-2,CASSQGIGRGISQYF
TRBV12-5,CASGPGTRSHNEQFF
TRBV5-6,CASSLISEQYF
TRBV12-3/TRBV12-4,CASSWTASYGYTF
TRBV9,CASSVVFTANTEAFF
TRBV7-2,CASSLVAGKETQYF
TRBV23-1,CASSQSLPPGQGNTGELFF
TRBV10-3,CAISESGGDEQYF
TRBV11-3,CASSLDPAQATSYEQYF
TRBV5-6,CASSGKMGTVQETQYF
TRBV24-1,CATSVRGLDTGELFF
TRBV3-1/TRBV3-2,CASSQERGLGYTF
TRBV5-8,CASSLASGKTQYF
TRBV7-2,CASSPRQGSGEQYF
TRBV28,CASSLGRYNEQFF
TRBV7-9,CASNLRREGGYNEQFF
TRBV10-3,CAIRSDGNTGELFF